This is a list of T cell receptor beta chains from one sample in a study of control samples from healthy donors and cancer patients. Produced via immunoSEQ multiplex PCR; TCRdb's table is partial and in-frame only. The sample holds approximately 150,000 clones; 85% to 95% are singletons and the top ten take approximately 1.5%. The sample taken for sequencing was blood. These receptors were obtained from a young woman in good health. Both conserved end residues are part of each CDR3. A D gene is named only where the DNA matches it firmly. Clone size is not always given. Where it is, it says once, few, many or a class for expanded clones.

. | . | TRBJ1-1 | TRBV5-1 | TGCGCCAGCCTCCAAGTGGGGGGCACTGAAGCTTTCTTT | CASLQVGGTEAFF
. | . | TRBJ2-3 | TRBV5-5 | TGTGCCAGCGGCTTTGTGGCAGATACGCAGTATTTT | CASGFVADTQYF
. | . | TRBJ1-1 | TRBV6-5 | TGTGCCAGCAGTCTGACAGGTAAAGGAAAGGCTTTCTTT | CASSLTGKGKAFF
TRBD1 | . | TRBJ1-2 | TRBV18 | TGTGCCAGCTCACGCGAACAGGGGACCGCGACCATTCCGGATGGCTACACCTTC | CASSREQGTATIPDGYTF
. | . | TRBJ2-1 | TRBV7-2 | TGTGCCAGCACTCAGGGCAGCGTTACTTCGTCGCAGTTCTTC | CASTQGSVTSSQFF
TRBD1 | . | TRBJ1-4 | TRBV18 | TGTGCCAGCTCACGAAACTCGGACAGGGCAAATGAAAAACTGTTTTTT | CASSRNSDRANEKLFF
. | . | TRBJ2-7 | TRBV24-1 | TGTGCCCTGCCAGGTATAATGAGACAGGAGCTCTACGAGCAGTACTTC | CALPGIMRQELYEQYF
. | . | TRBJ2-7 | TRBV14 | TGTGCCAGCAGCTACTCCTACGAGCAGTACTTC | CASSYSYEQYF
. | . | TRBJ1-1 | TRBV24-1 | TGTGCCACCAGCGGCAGGGATACTGAAGCTTTCTTT | CATSGRDTEAFF
. | . | TRBJ2-3 | TRBV5-4 | TGTGCCAGCAGCTTGGACTCCACTAGCACAGATACGCAGTATTTT | CASSLDSTSTDTQYF
. | . | TRBJ1-2 | TRBV12-3/TRBV12-4 | TGTGCCAGCACTCGACAGAACTATGGCTACACCTTC | CASTRQNYGYTF
TRBD1 | once | TRBJ1-4 | TRBV5-1 | TGCGCCAGCAGCAAGGGACAGGGAGATGAAAAACTGTTTTTT | CASSKGQGDEKLFF
. | . | TRBJ1-2 | TRBV6-5 | TGTGCCAGCAGTTACCATCGGGGGGCCCTCTATGGCTACACCTTC | CASSYHRGALYGYTF
. | . | TRBJ1-1 | TRBV6-2/TRBV6-3 | TGTGCCAGCAGTCACACCTCCGGGACTGTGAACACTGAAGCTTTCTTT | CASSHTSGTVNTEAFF
TRBD2 | . | TRBJ2-1 | TRBV29-1 | TGCAGCGTTGGCGGGGGAGGACTAGCGGGACTGCATGAGCAGTTCTTC | CSVGGGGLAGLHEQFF
TRBD2 | . | TRBJ2-3 | TRBV11-3 | TGTGCCAGCAGCTTACGAGGACTAGCGGGGGGTGGTAGAGATACGCAGTATTTT | CASSLRGLAGGGRDTQYF
. | . | TRBJ1-6 | TRBV11-2 | TGTGCCAGCTCCAAGGGGGGGCGGGTTAATTCACCCCTCCACTTT | CASSKGGRVNSPLHF
TRBD1 | once | TRBJ1-5 | TRBV7-2 | TGTGCCAGCAGCTTAGGGACAGGTTCAGGCCTCCCCCAGCATTTT | CASSLGTGSGLPQHF
. | . | TRBJ1-1 | TRBV7-7 | TGTGCTAGCAGCTTGGGGGTCTACCTACAATTGAACACTGAAGCTTTCTTT | CASSLGVYLQLNTEAFF
. | . | TRBJ1-3 | TRBV3-1/TRBV3-2 | TGTGCCAGCAGCCAAGACCGATTGGGCTCTGGAAACACCATATATTTT | CASSQDRLGSGNTIYF
TRBD1 | . | TRBJ1-2 | TRBV7-2 | TGTGCCAGCAGCCAGGACAGGGGGCCCTATGGCTACACCTTC | CASSQDRGPYGYTF
TRBD1 | . | TRBJ1-2 | TRBV11-3 | TGTGCCAGCAGCCCTTGGACAGGGGGCTACACCTTC | CASSPWTGGYTF
. | . | TRBJ2-7 | TRBV5-6 | TGTGCCAGCAGCCTGGGCCTCTACGAGCAGTACTTC | CASSLGLYEQYF
. | . | TRBJ1-2 | TRBV5-1 | TGCGCCAGCACCTCAAACCCCCAGGGGAACTATGGCTACACCTTC | CASTSNPQGNYGYTF
. | . | TRBJ2-5 | TRBV28 | TGTGCCAGCAGTTTAGAGGGAATGAGAGAGACCCAGTACTTC | CASSLEGMRETQYF
. | . | TRBJ1-2 | TRBV2 | TGTGCCAGCAGCTTGCGGGGCGGATGGGGCTACACCTTC | CASSLRGGWGYTF
TRBD1 | . | TRBJ2-2 | TRBV5-1 | TGCGCCAGCAGCTTGGGGCCCAGGACAGGCGGTACCGGGGAGCTGTTTTTT | CASSLGPRTGGTGELFF
. | . | TRBJ1-3 | TRBV14 | TGTGCCAGCAGCCAATGGGGGAACACCATATATTTT | CASSQWGNTIYF
TRBD1 | . | TRBJ1-2 | TRBV19 | TGTGCCAGTAGAGCGTTCGGACAGGGTAGCTATGGCTACACCTTC | CASRAFGQGSYGYTF
. | . | TRBJ1-2 | TRBV6-2/TRBV6-3 | TGTGCCAGCAGTTACTCCTATGGCTACACCTTC | CASSYSYGYTF
TRBD1 | . | TRBJ2-6 | TRBV19 | TGTGCCAGTAGTATTAAGGGGGCTGGTGTCCTGACTTTC | CASSIKGAGVLTF
. | once | TRBJ1-2 | TRBV6-6 | TGTGCCAGCAGTCCCCAGGGTTTGAACTATGGCTACACCTTC | CASSPQGLNYGYTF
. | . | TRBJ1-5 | TRBV5-8 | TGTGCCAGCAGCCCACCCACTAGATTGAGTCAGCCCCAGCATTTT | CASSPPTRLSQPQHF
. | . | TRBJ1-2 | TRBV11-2 | TGTGCCAGCAGCCCCTGGATTTCCCTTAGAGGTGGCTACACCTTC | CASSPWISLRGGYTF
. | . | TRBJ2-5 | TRBV5-5 | TGTGCCAGCAGCTTGTCAGGGCGTCTAGAGACCCAGTACTTC | CASSLSGRLETQYF
. | . | TRBJ1-2 | TRBV6-5 | TGTGTCAGCAGGGGCCTCGACGACGGCTACACCTTC | CVSRGLDDGYTF
TRBD1 | . | TRBJ1-1 | TRBV25-1 | TGTGCCAGCAGTGACATAGGACAGGGGGGGGCTGAAGCTTTCTTT | CASSDIGQGGAEAFF
. | . | TRBJ2-7 | TRBV6-2/TRBV6-3 | TGTGCCAGCAGTTTCTCCTACGAGCAGTACTTC | CASSFSYEQYF
TRBD1 | . | TRBJ1-4 | TRBV18 | TGTGCCAGCTCACCAAGAGGACAGGGAACAACTAATGAAAAACTGTTTTTT | CASSPRGQGTTNEKLFF
. | . | TRBJ1-2 | TRBV25-1 | TGTGCCAGTTCCAGGGGCTATGGCTACACCTTC | CASSRGYGYTF
. | . | TRBJ1-1 | TRBV18 | TGTGCCAGCTCACCGTGGGAAGTCATGAACACTGAAGCTTTCTTT | CASSPWEVMNTEAFF
. | . | TRBJ2-2 | TRBV12-5 | TGTGCTAGTGGTCCTATCGGGCCCGGCGGGGAGCTGTTTTTT | CASGPIGPGGELFF
TRBD1 | . | TRBJ1-2 | TRBV7-2 | TGTGCCAGCAGCTTAGGGGGACAGGGTGGGTTCTATGGCTACACCTTC | CASSLGGQGGFYGYTF
. | . | TRBJ2-5 | TRBV7-9 | TGTGCCAGCAGCTTACACGGGGAGACCCAGTACTTC | CASSLHGETQYF
TRBD2 | . | TRBJ2-3 | TRBV4-3 | TGCGCCAGCAGCCGAGCGGAGACTAGCGGCACAGATACGCAGTATTTT | CASSRAETSGTDTQYF
. | . | TRBJ1-2 | TRBV4-3 | TGCGCCAGCAGCCAAGATTACCGGTATGGCTACACCTTC | CASSQDYRYGYTF
. | . | TRBJ2-5 | TRBV11-2 | TGTGCCAGCAGCTTAGAGGAGGCAGGGGTTTGGGAGACCCAGTACTTC | CASSLEEAGVWETQYF
. | . | TRBJ1-6 | TRBV28 | TGTGCCAGCAGTCCGACCAATTCACCCCTCCACTTT | CASSPTNSPLHF